The source of this T cell receptor beta chain is a study of blood T cell repertoires in COVID-19. Study-level information: Recovered status applied to Cohort 3 donors who had two consecutive negative PCRs. It also applied to those with clearance or with symptom resolution. T cells, B-cell-depleted T cells, or PBMCs provided the cDNA or gDNA that served as material.

Using immunoSEQ multiplex PCR, the repertoire was profiled, and TCRdb retains in-frame clones only, with some absent. The repertoire has about 270,000 clones, more than 75% of them found once; the top ten carry around 2%. Participants, 18 to 89 years old, spanned around 25 US areas. Participants reported their clinical history, and cohort assignment relied on those reports. The CDR3 is made up of 18 amino acids. V shed 3 bases and J 1 base; nucleotides not matched to a gene: 12. The germline V gene has CDR1 WNHNN and CDR2 SYGVQD (reference sequence). This clonotype originated in a woman aged 55-70 years in a cohort exposed to, infected with or recovered from COVID-19 (not recorded which). This sequence joins TRBV10-1 and TRBJ2-1; the match to TRBD2 covers 7 bases. The material sequenced was PBMCs or T cells enriched from blood (not recorded which). This CDR3 reads CASSDREGFGGSYNEQFF. CDR3 DNA: TGCGCCAGCAGTGACAGGGAGGGATTCGGGGGTTCCTACAATGAGCAGTTCTTC.